These 26 T cell receptor beta chains were all obtained from the same sample, sequenced in a study of OX40 agonist ivuxolimab in advanced cancers. Some clones are missing from TCRdb's copy, which holds only in-frame ones; the method was immunoSEQ multiplex PCR. Found here are roughly 9,400 clones, roughly 71% of them singletons; the top ten hold 25% to 35%. The sample was CD4+ or CD8+ T cells sorted from blood, taken in a trial of the OX40 agonist ivuxolimab. The source is an adult with an advanced solid tumor such as melanoma, head and neck, liver or kidney cancer.

The V call is TRBV7-9, the J call TRBJ2-7; 13 bases fit TRBD2. This CDR3 comprises 14 residues. J was trimmed by 5 bases and V by 5 bases; bases with no gene match: 3. The germline gives CDR1 SEHNR, CDR2 FQNEAQ (reference sequence). The CDR3 spells CASSELAGGHEQYF. The CDR3 DNA is TGTGCCAGCAGCGAACTAGCGGGAGGGCACGAGCAGTACTTC.

The CDR3, as DNA: TGTGCCAGCAGCACGACAGGGGGCACGTACGAGCAGTACTTC. Its translation: CASSTTGGTYEQYF. V is TRBV11-2 and J is TRBJ2-7; 10 nucleotides align to TRBD1. The CDR3 is made up of 14 amino acids. V lost 5 bases, J lost 4 bases, and 5 bases stayed unmatched. Germline-derived CDR1 and CDR2 are SGHAT and FQNNGV. Full variable domain (rest looked up from reference TRBV11-2 and TRBJ2-7): EAGVAQSPRYKIIEKRQSVAFWCNPISGHATLYWYQQILGQGPKLLIQFQNNGVVDDSQLPKDRFSAERLKGVDSTLKIQPAKLEDSAVYLCASSTTGGTYEQYFGPGTRLTVT.

The V and J genes are TRBV7-9 and TRBJ2-3; D not resolved. Looked up from germline, CDR1 is SEHNR and CDR2 is FQNEAQ (reference sequence). The germline V and J ends were trimmed by 5 bases and 3 bases, with 6 bases remaining between them. The CDR3 is made up of 12 amino acids. This CDR3 is CASSPMTDTQYF. The CDR3 nucleotides read TGTGCCAGCAGCCCCATGACAGATACGCAGTATTTT.

This clone showed up many times. CDR3 in amino acids: CASSLLEGYSYNEQFF. Here the CDR3 DNA reads TGTGCCAGCAGTTTATTGGAGGGATACTCCTACAATGAGCAGTTCTTC. This chain joins TRBV28 and TRBJ2-1; D perhaps matches TRBD2 (6 bases). V was pared by 1 base and J by 0 bases, with 10 bases between. The CDR3 has 16 amino acids. The germline gives CDR1 MDHEN, CDR2 SYDVKM.

The chain uses TRBV7-8 and TRBJ2-4; D is possibly TRBD1 (5 bases). The V end was cut by 1 base, the J end by 5 bases, with 12 bases between. Per germline, CDR1 SGHVS and CDR2 FQNEAQ. The CDR3 covers 15 residues. The CDR3 is CASSLGGGAQNIQYF. The CDR3 bases are TGTGCCAGCAGCTTAGGAGGTGGGGCTCAAAACATTCAGTACTTC. The full variable domain, its missing parts supplied by reference TRBV7-8 and TRBJ2-4, is GAGVSQSPRYKVAKRGQDVALRCDPISGHVSLFWYQQALGQGPEFLTYFQNEAQLDKSGLPSDRFFAERPEGSVSTLKIQRTQQEDSAVYLCASSLGGGAQNIQYFGAGTRLSVL.

V gene TRBV6-5 combines with J gene TRBJ1-3; possibly TRBD1 for D (6 bases). The CDR3 totals 13 residues. V was clipped by 6 bases and J by 3 bases, with 9 bases between them. CDR1 is MNHEY and CDR2 is SVGAGI in the germline V gene. CDR3 region: CASSPGVGNTIYF. The CDR3 DNA is TGTGCCAGCAGCCCAGGGGTTGGAAACACCATATATTTT.

This clone has only a few counts. The genes are TRBV2 and TRBJ1-2, with D maybe TRBD1 (5 bases). Per the germline V gene, CDR1 is SNHLY and CDR2 is FYNNEI. The CDR3 is made up of 12 amino acids. With 10 bases removed from V and 4 bases from J, the gap between germline ends came to 13 bases. The CDR3, as DNA: TGTGCCACCAGGGACGCGCTCTATGGCTACACCTTC. Protein sequence: CATRDALYGYTF.

This chain connects TRBV7-9 to TRBJ2-2; D not resolved. This CDR3 contains 12 residues. Per germline, CDR1 SEHNR and CDR2 FQNEAQ (reference sequence). V lost 0 bases and J lost 8, with 4 bases in between. The CDR3 coding sequence is TGTGCCAGCAGCTTAGCGGTGGGGGAGCTGTTTTTT. Protein product: CASSLAVGELFF.

The rearrangement links TRBV5-6 to TRBJ2-2; no reliable D call. The CDR3 extends over 16 amino acids. V gave up 4 bases and J gave up 6 bases, with 19 bases separating them. CDR1 is SGHDT and CDR2 is YYEEEE in the germline V gene. The CDR3 region is CASSQQSGSFSGELFF. CDR3 in DNA: TGTGCCAGCAGCCAACAGTCTGGGTCCTTCTCCGGGGAGCTGTTTTTT.

V usage is TRBV4-1 and J usage is TRBJ1-6; D is unresolved. Looked up from germline, CDR1 is MGHRA and CDR2 is YSYEKL. This CDR3 region has 15 residues. Between the trimmed V and J ends, which lost 1 base and 9 bases, there was a span of 13 bases. The CDR3 reads CASSQVADWSSPLHF. The DNA of the CDR3 is TGCGCCAGCAGCCAAGTGGCGGACTGGAGTTCACCCCTCCACTTT.

With regard to this clone: Other DNA sequences of this sample code for an identical CDR3. The CDR3 is CASSLGGNTEAFF. The CDR3 nucleotides are TGCGCCAGCAGCTTAGGAGGGAACACTGAAGCTTTCTTT. The chain uses TRBV5-1 and TRBJ1-1; D gene ambiguous. The CDR3 spans 13 residues. From germline, CDR1 is SGHRS and CDR2 YFSETQ. Trimming stripped 2 bases from V and 1 base from J, with 6 bases between.

The rearrangement links TRBV4-2 to TRBJ2-7; TRBD2 aligns across 10 bases. This CDR3 spans 15 amino acids. The V and J ends lost 2 bases and 1 base, in that order; junction bases with no gene match: 2. Germline V gives CDR1 LGHNA, CDR2 YNFKEQ. CDR3 sequence reads: CASSQLAGASYEQYF. In DNA, the CDR3 is TGTGCCAGCAGCCAACTAGCGGGAGCATCCTACGAGCAGTACTTC.

Only a few counts were recorded for this clone. Other DNA sequences in the sample encode the same CDR3. CDR3 DNA: TGTGCCAGCAGCCTTACTAGCGGGGCCACCGGGGAGCTGTTTTTT. Protein: CASSLTSGATGELFF. The chain employs TRBV28 and TRBJ2-2; 10 nucleotides align to TRBD2. The CDR3 covers 15 residues. The junction had 5 bases not matched to a gene; V was cut back by 6 bases and J by 4 bases. Per the germline V gene, CDR1 is MDHEN and CDR2 is SYDVKM.

The chain uses TRBV13 and TRBJ2-7; 9 bases match TRBD2. Germline CDR1 is PRHDT and CDR2 is FYEKMQ (reference sequence). The CDR3 sequence is 15 residues long. V shed 0 bases, J shed 3 bases, and the junction held 3 bases outside the gene matches. As DNA, the CDR3 is TGTGCCAGCAGCTTAGGGCTAGCGGGAAACTACGAGCAGTACTTC. Translating it yields CASSLGLAGNYEQYF.

The chain couples TRBV29-1 to TRBJ2-5, with unresolved D. The V and J ends lost 7 bases and 2 bases respectively, with 11 bases between them. The germline V gene has CDR1 SQVTM and CDR2 ANQGSEA. The CDR3 covers 12 residues. The CDR3 nucleotides are TGCAGCGGGAACACGTTACAAGAGACCCAGTACTTC. This codes for CSGNTLQETQYF.

The CDR3 region is CASSLAGQGRGAFF. In DNA form, the CDR3 reads TGTGCCAGCAGCTTAGCGGGACAGGGAAGGGGAGCTTTCTTT. This chain joins TRBV11-2 and TRBJ1-1; TRBD1 matches at 9 bases. Germline V gene data show CDR1 as SGHAT and CDR2 as FQNNGV. The CDR3 length is 14 residues. The V gene end was trimmed by 1 base and the J gene end by 10 bases; junction bases not matched to a gene: 7.

By proportion, this clone is medium-sized. This chain connects TRBV7-9 to TRBJ1-2; D is undetermined. There are 15 residues in the CDR3. The germline V gene encodes CDR1 SEHNR and CDR2 FQNEAQ (reference sequence). Trimming pared 5 bases from V and 5 bases from J, leaving 18 bases between. The CDR3 bases are TGTGCCAGCAGCACCGATACCAGTCGTTATTATGGCTACACCTTC. Translated: CASSTDTSRYYGYTF.

The chain joins TRBV11-2 to TRBJ1-1; the D gene is possibly TRBD1 (6 bases). The V and J ends lost 5 bases and 0 bases respectively, with 19 bases between them. CDR1 is SGHAT, CDR2 FQNNGV, per germline. This CDR3 has 17 residues. In DNA, the CDR3 is TGTGCCAGCAGCCCCCAACGGGGGGCGCAAATGAACACTGAAGCTTTCTTT. Protein: CASSPQRGAQMNTEAFF.

The gene calls are TRBV7-9 and TRBJ2-7; 7 bases are shared with TRBD1. This CDR3 contains 14 residues. Looked up from germline, CDR1 is SEHNR and CDR2 is FQNEAQ (reference sequence). Trimming at V came to 3 bases and at J to 3 bases, leaving 5 bases not matched to a gene. CDR3 loop: CASSFDRDIYEQYF. The CDR3, as DNA: TGTGCCAGCAGCTTTGACAGGGATATCTACGAGCAGTACTTC. The full variable domain, its missing parts supplied by reference TRBV7-9 and TRBJ2-7, is DTGVSQNPRHKITKRGQNVTFRCDPISEHNRLYWYRQTLGQGPEFLTYFQNEAQLEKSRLLSDRFSAERPKGSFSTLEIQRTEQGDSAMYLCASSFDRDIYEQYFGPGTRLTVT.

The table lists this clone with a few counts. The chain is built from TRBV9 and TRBJ2-1, with 8 bases identical to TRBD1. CDR1 and CDR2 (germline): SGDLS, YYNGEE. The CDR3 is made up of 16 amino acids. Unmatched junction bases numbered 8, after V lost 0 bases and J lost 6 bases. CDR3: CASSVGGRGRFNEQFF. The CDR3 coding sequence is TGTGCCAGCAGCGTAGGGGGCAGGGGGCGATTCAATGAGCAGTTCTTC.

The rearrangement links TRBV7-6 to TRBJ1-3, with D hard to call. The CDR3 runs 12 residues. Germline lookup yields CDR1 SGHVS and CDR2 FNYEAQ. The V end was cut by 5 bases, the J end by 4 bases, with 6 bases between. This CDR3 is CASSPTGNTIYF. Here the CDR3 DNA reads TGTGCCAGCAGCCCGACAGGAAACACCATATATTTT.

The chain is built from TRBV2 and TRBJ1-4; possible D gene TRBD1, 6 bases. Trimming left V 2 bases short and J 4 bases short, with 14 bases between. The CDR3 has 16 amino acids. Germline V CDR1 and CDR2: SNHLY, FYNNEI. For the CDR3, the DNA is TGTGCCAGCAGTGAATTGTCCCAGGGGATTAATGAAAAACTGTTTTTT. Encoded protein: CASSELSQGINEKLFF.

This clone was picked up a small number of times. The chain combines TRBV27 with TRBJ1-6; TRBD1 matches at 8 bases. The V segment lost 6 bases and the J segment 4 bases; nucleotides outside the gene matches: 8. The CDR3 covers 16 residues. The germline V gene has CDR1 MNHEY and CDR2 SMNVEV (reference sequence). DNA for the CDR3: TGTGCCAGCAGGCCCGGGACAGGATTTTATAATTCACCCCTCCACTTT. Encoded protein: CASRPGTGFYNSPLHF.

The V and J genes are TRBV27 and TRBJ2-1; 11 bases fit TRBD1. Germline trimming cut 5 bases from V and 5 bases from J; bases unmatched to any gene: 5. From germline, CDR1 is MNHEY and CDR2 SMNVEV (reference sequence). The CDR3 spans 15 residues. As DNA, the CDR3 is TGTGCCAGCAGTCTAGGACAGGGGGCACACAATGAGCAGTTCTTC. This encodes CASSLGQGAHNEQFF.

This clone appeared a single time. This chain joins TRBV4-1 and TRBJ1-2; 8 bases line up with TRBD1. The CDR3 has 16 amino acids. Germline loops: CDR1 MGHRA, CDR2 YSYEKL. With 0 bases clipped from V and 3 bases from J, the junction kept 6 bases outside the gene matches. The CDR3 sequence: CASSQDGTGFYYGYTF. The CDR3 DNA follows: TGCGCCAGCAGCCAAGATGGGACAGGCTTTTACTATGGCTACACCTTC.

Only one count was recorded for this clone. This chain links TRBV6-4 with TRBJ2-1; 10 nucleotides agree with TRBD2. The V segment lost 3 bases and the J segment 0 bases; nucleotides outside the gene matches: 8. CDR1 is MRHNA and CDR2 is SNTAGT in the germline V gene. The CDR3 runs to 18 residues. In nucleotides, the CDR3 is TGTGCCAGCAGTGAATTCGGACTAGCGGATTACTCCTACAATGAGCAGTTCTTC. Translation gives CASSEFGLADYSYNEQFF.